Below are 14 T cell receptor beta chains sequenced from a single sample in a study of tumor-infiltrating lymphocytes in primary liver carcinoma (dated by TCRdb to about 2017). Total RNA and DNA were co-extracted without cell sorting from roughly 20-30 mg of bulk tissue using the AllPrep DNA/RNA mini kit. TCRdb lists the instrument as Illumina HiSeq 2500. TCRbeta-specific cDNA was reverse-transcribed from approximately 460 ng total RNA using a constant-region primer and ProtoScript II reverse transcriptase. Three nested multiplex PCR rounds, following a slightly modified ARM-PCR procedure, were used to build the TCRbeta libraries. Multiplex TRBV1-TRBV30 forward primers and a Cbeta reverse primer were used in the first two PCR rounds, each of which was run for approximately 9 cycles. TCRdb reworked the public reads: Q25 trimming with fastp, MiXCR clone assembly, productive beta chains retained. Duplicate CDR3 protein sequences are folded into a single record with the most common DNA and genes. The sample table holds tens of thousands of distinct CDR3 sequences, of which more than 65% were seen once. The ten top clones hold just under 20% of the sample.

The sequenced material came from liver tumor tissue from sampling region 1. The sample's cell subset or site, from its label and the paper: tumor region T1, superior pole. These receptors all stem from a man aged 40-55 years with primary liver carcinoma and hepatitis B virus infection.

Regarding this clonotype: Germline is not matched at one junction end, which may reflect a read error. The rearrangement links TRBV11-2 to TRBJ2-1, with no clear D. CDR3 size: 13 residues. Germline CDR1 reads SGHAT; CDR2 reads FQNNGV. CDR3 DNA sequence: TGTGCCTGCAGCTTAAGTGATGCCTATGAGCAGTTATTC. Protein product: CACSLSDAYEQLF.

A word on this clonotype: One junction end disagrees with the germline gene, perhaps due to a read error. V gene TRBV29-1 combines with J gene TRBJ2-1; 11 nucleotides align to TRBD2. The CDR3 spans 16 residues. Germline loops: CDR1 SQVTM, CDR2 ANQGSEA. CDR3 loop: CSAEPLTSGTYDELFF. Written as DNA, the CDR3 is TGCAGCGCTGAACCCCTGACTAGCGGGACCTACGATGAGCTGTTCTTC.

On this clonotype: A read error may account for a junction end that differs from germline. V and J are TRBV11-2 and TRBJ2-1; TRBD2 matches 14 bases. The CDR3 runs 17 residues. CDR1 and CDR2 (germline): SGHAT, FQNNGV. Written as DNA, the CDR3 is TGTGCCAGGAGCACCCTCGGGACTAGCGGGAGTGACAATGAGCAATTCTTC. Translation gives CARSTLGTSGSDNEQFF.

This clonotype has just one count. At one end, the junction sequence differs from germline, possibly due to a read error. The chain carries TRBV11-2 and TRBJ2-7; D remains unclear. Germline CDR1 reads SGHAT; CDR2 reads FQNNGV. CDR3 length: 15 residues. The CDR3, as DNA: TGTGCCAACAGCCTATCTGCTGGAATATCCTACGAGCAGTACTTC. Its translation is CANSLSAGISYEQYF. Looking up the rest from reference TRBV11-2 and TRBJ2-7 gives the full variable domain: EAGVAQSPRYKIIEKRQSVAFWCNPISGHATLYWYQQILGQGPKLLIQFQNNGVVDDSQLPKDRFSAERLKGVDSTLKIQPAKLEDSAVYLCANSLSAGISYEQYFGPGTRLTVT.

This clonotype was counted only a few times. The V and J genes are TRBV10-3 and TRBJ2-3, with a tentative D call TRBD2 (5 bases). The CDR3 has 15 residues. The germline CDR1 and CDR2 sequences are ENHRY and SYGVKD. V was shortened by 2 bases and J by 6 bases, with 15 bases between the two germline ends. The CDR3 is CAISERVGATDTQYF. In DNA form, the CDR3 reads TGTGCCATCAGTGAGAGAGTGGGAGCAACTGATACGCAGTATTTT.

The chain combines TRBV20-1 with TRBJ2-7, with TRBD2 matching 9 bases. Germline-derived CDR1 and CDR2 are DFQATT and SNEGSKA (reference sequence). V lost 3 bases and J lost 5; bases outside the gene matches: 5. The CDR3 spans 13 residues. CDR3 coding DNA: TGCAGTGCTAGCCGGCTAGCGGGAAACGAGCAGTACTTC. As protein: CSASRLAGNEQYF.

Comments on this clonotype: One end of the junction does not line up with germline, which may come from a read error. DNA of the CDR3: TGTGCCAGCAGTTCAACCCTAGTATCGAGGCCGAATGACCAGTTCTTC. It encodes CASSSTLVSRPNDQFF. The rearrangement uses TRBV28 and TRBJ2-1; D gene uncertain. The CDR3 loop spans 16 amino acids. Germline V gene sequence: CDR1 MDHEN, CDR2 SYDVKM.

Of note for this clonotype: This CDR3 is missing its conserved last phenylalanine or tryptophan, likely due to a read error. The rearrangement links TRBV11-2 to TRBJ1-2; D remains unclear. The germline V and J ends were trimmed by 0 bases and 10 bases, with 12 bases remaining between them. Germline CDR1 SGHAT, CDR2 FQNNGV. The CDR3 extends over 13 amino acids. The CDR3, as DNA: TGTGCCAGCAGCTTAGAGGGGAACTATAACTACACCCTC. Amino acids: CASSLEGNYNYTL.

As for this clonotype: Given the absence of the conserved phenylalanine or tryptophan at the CDR3 end, a read error is likely. The chain employs TRBV18 and TRBJ2-7, with a tentative D call TRBD2 (5 bases). The CDR3 loop spans 16 amino acids. CDR1 and CDR2 (germline): KGHSH, LQKENI. CDR3 loop: CASSPRARGSSYEQYY. The CDR3, as DNA: TGTGCCAGCTCGCCACGGGCGCGAGGGAGCTCCTACGAGCAGTACTAC.

The chain has TRBV11-2 and TRBJ2-3; D possibly uses TRBD1 or TRBD2 (6 bases each). Germline loops: CDR1 SGHAT, CDR2 FQNNGV. The CDR3 is made up of 16 amino acids. With 0 bases removed from V and 8 bases from J, the gap between germline ends came to 18 bases. The CDR3 is CASSLDVGGPTSTQYF. DNA for the CDR3: TGTGCCAGCAGCTTAGATGTGGGGGGCCCCACAAGTACGCAGTATTTT.

Comment on this clonotype: One junction end does not reproduce the germline sequence, and a read error may be involved. V gene TRBV10-2 combines with J gene TRBJ1-6; no reliable D call. CDR1 and CDR2 (germline): WSHSY, SAAADI. CDR3 length: 14 residues. CDR3 sequence (DNA): TGCGCCAGCATGCCGCGTACCTATAATCCACCCCTCCACTTT. It encodes CASMPRTYNPPLHF.

Of note for this clonotype: Because the CDR3 is missing its conserved closing phenylalanine or tryptophan, this is likely a read error. The DNA is omitted, as the CDR3 cannot be located on it reliably, and the CDR3 follows TCRdb's listing. The chain employs TRBV6-5 and TRBJ2-7. Germline CDR1 reads MNHEY; CDR2 reads SVGAGI. The length of the CDR3 is 12 amino acids, counting both ends. The CDR3 spells CASSNGLYEQYS.

Concerning this clonotype itself: The junction departs from germline at one end; a sequencing error may be responsible. The chain is built from TRBV4-1 and TRBJ1-2; TRBD1 is a possible D gene (5 bases). CDR1 is MGHRA and CDR2 is YSYEKL in the germline V gene. The CDR3 contains 17 residues. CDR3 sequence: CAISQLRGAGSFYDYTF. CDR3 sequence (DNA): TGCGCCATCAGCCAGTTAAGAGGGGCAGGGTCTTTCTATGACTACACCTTC.

Regarding this clonotype: One end of the junction does not line up with germline, which may come from a read error. This rearrangement joins TRBV11-2 to TRBJ2-5; 9 bases line up with TRBD1. Germline values: CDR1 SGHAT, CDR2 FQNNGV. The CDR3 has 15 residues. The CDR3 protein is CVSSFLGQGREIHYF. CDR3 DNA: TGTGTCAGCAGCTTCCTCGGACAGGGGAGAGAGATCCACTACTTC.